The 25 T cell receptor beta chains in this list originate from one sample, sequenced in a study of breast tumors, draining lymph nodes, adjacent tissues. Axillary draining lymph nodes of breast cancer patients supplied the node samples. TCRdb used MiXCR to reprocess the multiplex PCR reads, holding one entry per CDR3 protein. The table has some 150,000 distinct CDR3 sequences, 25% to 40% seen once. Material: axillary lymph node tissue. Receptor source: a female donor with breast cancer. Some clones in this sample may be carry-over from other donors' samples.

This clonotype came up many times. The chain carries TRBV7-3 and TRBJ2-2; TRBD1 is a possible D gene (5 bases). The CDR3 contains 13 residues. V was shortened by 1 base and J by 7 bases, with 7 bases between the two germline ends. Germline V gene lookup returns CDR1 SGHTA and CDR2 FQGTGA. For the CDR3, the DNA is TGTGCCAGCAGCTTAAGGCAGGGCGGGGAGCTGTTTTTT. This translates into CASSLRQGGELFF.

Points on this clonotype: Its ends do not fully match the called genes, so a read error is possible. V usage is TRBV19 and J usage is TRBJ2-5; perhaps TRBD2 as D (6 bases). This CDR3 contains 13 residues. Germline V gives CDR1 LNHDA, CDR2 SQIVND (reference sequence). CDR3 in DNA: TGTGCCGGTAGTATGAAGGGAGGAGAGACCCTGTACTTC. Amino acids: CAGSMKGGETLYF.

This clonotype was observed many times. The V and J genes are TRBV7-2 and TRBJ2-3; possible D gene TRBD2, 6 bases. Germline V lookup: CDR1 SGHTA, CDR2 FQGNSA. The CDR3 runs to 15 residues. V lost 3 bases, J lost 0 bases, and 10 bases lay in between. Written as DNA, the CDR3 is TGTGCCAGCAGCTTCTCCGGGACTAGCACAGATACGCAGTATTTT. It codes for CASSFSGTSTDTQYF.

This clonotype was counted many times. The CDR3: CASSQGDGTGRRETQYF. Here the CDR3 DNA reads TGTGCCAGCAGCCAAGGTGACGGGACAGGGAGGCGAGAGACCCAGTACTTC. The rearrangement joins TRBV3-1 to TRBJ2-5, with 9 bases fitting TRBD1. The CDR3 is 17 residues long. Germline V gives CDR1 LGHDT, CDR2 YNNKEL (reference sequence). With V trimmed by 1 base and J by 4 bases, 10 bases remained unmatched.

This clonotype has at least ten counts. The chain combines TRBV20-1 with TRBJ1-2, with D possibly TRBD1 on 5 matching bases. Germline V gene sequence: CDR1 DFQATT, CDR2 SNEGSKA (reference sequence). The CDR3 is 13 residues long. Trimming cost V 8 bases and J 2 bases, with 15 bases left between them. The CDR3 region is CSQKIRGNYGYTF. The CDR3 DNA follows: TGCAGTCAAAAAATACGGGGGAACTATGGCTACACCTTC.

There are many counts of this clonotype. The chain employs TRBV7-9 and TRBJ1-2; the D gene is possibly TRBD1 (5 bases). Trimming shortened V by 5 bases and J by 3 bases, and 13 bases separated the two germline ends. This CDR3 is built from 14 residues. Per germline, CDR1 SEHNR and CDR2 FQNEAQ (reference sequence). The CDR3 DNA is TGTGCCAGCAGCCTCCTTGGCAGGGACTATGGCTACACCTTC. It encodes CASSLLGRDYGYTF.

A word on this clonotype: The CDR3 does not end in the conserved phenylalanine or tryptophan, so this is likely a read error. V usage is TRBV7-8 and J usage is TRBJ1-1; no firm D call. CDR3 length: 13 residues. Germline CDR1 is SGHVS and CDR2 is FQNEAQ. V shed 5 bases and J shed 1 base, with 8 bases lying between them. The CDR3 is CASSSERNTEAFL. CDR3 DNA sequence: TGTGCCAGCAGCAGCGAGAGGAACACTGAAGCTTTCTTG.

The gene calls are TRBV9 and TRBJ1-5, with 10 bases lining up with TRBD1. The germline V gene encodes CDR1 SGDLS and CDR2 YYNGEE. V dropped 0 bases and J dropped 0; count of bases not matched to a gene: 9. CDR3 length equals 19 residues. The CDR3 nucleotides read TGTGCCAGCAGCGTAGCCCCGGGACAGGGGCCCCCTAGCAATCAGCCCCAGCATTTT. Translated, it gives CASSVAPGQGPPSNQPQHF.

A remark on this clonotype: One end of the junction varies from germline; a read error may be responsible. The chain has TRBV7-2 and TRBJ2-1; D might be TRBD1 or TRBD2, each matching 6 bases. CDR1 SGHTA and CDR2 FQGNSA come from the germline V gene. This CDR3 is 16 amino acids long. CDR3 protein: CACSPRGRTTYNEQFF. The CDR3 bases are TGTGCCTGCAGCCCCCGGGGGCGGACTACCTACAATGAGCAGTTCTTC. Together with reference TRBV7-2 and TRBJ2-1, the CDR3 gives the full variable domain: GAGVSQSPSNKVTEKGKDVELRCDPISGHTALYWYRQSLGQGLEFLIYFQGNSAPDKSGLPSDRFSAERTGGSVSTLTIQRTQQEDSAVYLCACSPRGRTTYNEQFFGPGTRLTVL.

This clonotype has ten or more counts. This chain connects TRBV5-1 to TRBJ2-7; tentative D call: TRBD1 (5 bases). CDR1 is SGHRS, CDR2 YFSETQ, per germline. The CDR3 sequence is 14 residues long. With 3 bases removed from V and 7 bases from J, the gap between germline ends came to 17 bases. CDR3 sequence (DNA): TGCGCCAGCAGCTCCGGACAAAAAACTTGGGAGCAGTACTTC. Translating it yields CASSSGQKTWEQYF.

V usage is TRBV7-8 and J usage is TRBJ2-2, with 9 bases fitting TRBD2. Germline V gene lookup returns CDR1 SGHVS and CDR2 FQNEAQ. This CDR3 region has 16 residues. V lost 3 bases to trimming and J lost 0 bases; unmatched junction nucleotides: 2. This chain's CDR3 is CASSLREGSNTGELFF. CDR3 in DNA: TGTGCCAGCAGCTTGCGGGAGGGTTCGAACACCGGGGAGCTGTTTTTT.

This clonotype was picked up many times. The chain has TRBV29-1 and TRBJ1-4; D is undetermined. V lost 0 bases, J lost 7 bases, and 12 bases lay in between. The CDR3 sequence is 14 residues long. CDR1 SQVTM and CDR2 ANQGSEA come from the germline V gene. The CDR3 sequence: CSVEEGRLGEKLFF. Here the CDR3 DNA reads TGCAGCGTTGAAGAGGGTCGACTCGGTGAAAAACTGTTTTTT.

This clonotype was recorded at least ten times. The chain joins TRBV12-3 or TRBV12-4 to TRBJ2-5, with D perhaps TRBD2 (6 bases). The CDR3 contains 15 residues. Trimming took 2 bases from V and 5 from J, leaving 15 bases between them. The CDR3 DNA reads as TGTGCCAGCAGTTTATCTCGGCGGGGTGGGGAGACCCAGTACTTC. Its translation: CASSLSRRGGETQYF.

This clonotype was observed at least ten times. The chain recombines TRBV27 with TRBJ2-1; D may be TRBD1 or TRBD2 (5 bases each). This CDR3 spans 14 amino acids. Germline CDR1 MNHEY, CDR2 SMNVEV (reference sequence). V was cut by 3 bases and J by 6 bases, with 12 bases left in between. The chain's CDR3 is CASSFGDASNEQFF. DNA for the CDR3: TGTGCCAGCAGTTTCGGGGACGCCTCCAATGAGCAGTTCTTC.

A word on this clonotype: A much larger clone lies a single base off, so this may be a read error. The CDR3 DNA follows: TGTGCCAGCAGCCTACAAGCTCAGGGAGGCTATGGCTCCACCTTC. It codes for CASSLQAQGGYGSTF. The chain has TRBV9 and TRBJ1-2; D possibly corresponds to TRBD1 (5 bases). CDR1 and CDR2 (germline): SGDLS, YYNGEE. This CDR3 is built from 15 residues.

The chain carries TRBV5-1 and TRBJ2-1; no clear D. In germline, CDR1 is SGHRS, CDR2 YFSETQ. The V and J ends lost 6 bases and 13 bases respectively, with 20 bases between them. The CDR3 is 13 residues long. The CDR3 nucleotides are TGCGCCAGCAAGGTGACACCATCCTACGACCAGTTCTTC. This sequence encodes CASKVTPSYDQFF. Variable domain in full (rest from reference TRBV5-1 and TRBJ2-1): KAGVTQTPRYLIKTRGQQVTLSCSPISGHRSVSWYQQTPGQGLQFLFEYFSETQRNKGNFPGRFSGRQFSNSRSEMNVSTLELGDSALYLCASKVTPSYDQFFGPGTRLTVL.

A word on this clonotype: The junction departs from germline at one end; a sequencing error may be responsible. The genes are TRBV5-1 and TRBJ2-7; possibly TRBD2 for D (5 bases). This CDR3 region has 12 residues. In germline, CDR1 is SGHRS, CDR2 YFSETQ. In DNA form, the CDR3 reads TGCGCCAGCAGCGCGACTGCCGGGGAGCTGTACTTC. It translates to CASSATAGELYF.

The table lists this clonotype with a few counts. The rearrangement uses TRBV4-3 and TRBJ1-1, with D possibly TRBD1 on 6 matching bases. This CDR3 has 14 amino acids. Deletions cut 4 bases from V and 1 base from J, with 10 bases between. In germline, CDR1 is LGHNA, CDR2 YSLEER. The CDR3 nucleotides are TGCGCCAGCAGCCGCCAGGGGAGGAACACTGAAGCTTTCTTT. Protein sequence: CASSRQGRNTEAFF.

V gene TRBV14 combines with J gene TRBJ2-7; TRBD2 might be the D (6 bases). From germline, CDR1 is SGHDN and CDR2 FVKESK. The CDR3 is 14 amino acids. Trimming took 5 bases from V and 6 from J, leaving 17 bases between them. The CDR3 coding sequence is TGTGCCAGCAGCGGTCTTGAGAGCGGGCTCGAGCAGTACTTC. This encodes CASSGLESGLEQYF.

This clonotype was seen more than once but under ten times. The CDR3 DNA reads TGTGCCAGCAGTTTCTGGGGGCCGACCGGGACAGGGGACTATGGCTACACCTTC. It is translated as CASSFWGPTGTGDYGYTF. The chain combines TRBV28 with TRBJ1-2, with 10 bases lining up with TRBD1. The germline CDR1 and CDR2 sequences are MDHEN and SYDVKM. The CDR3 extends over 18 amino acids. With V trimmed by 3 bases and J by 3 bases, 13 bases remained unmatched.

This clonotype was recorded at least ten times. The chain joins TRBV12-3 or TRBV12-4 to TRBJ2-1; D is unresolved. Trimming removed 8 bases at V and 6 bases at J, with 20 bases between. This CDR3 has 15 amino acids. The CDR3 spells CASSGSFMARNEQFF. In nucleotides, the CDR3 is TGTGCCAGCTCCGGTTCCTTTATGGCCCGCAATGAGCAGTTCTTC.

This clonotype has a count of ten or more. The gene calls are TRBV19 and TRBJ1-2; no clear D. CDR1 and CDR2 (germline): LNHDA, SQIVND (reference sequence). Trimming removed 2 bases at V and 8 bases at J, with 18 bases between. The CDR3 is 15 residues long. In nucleotides, the CDR3 is TGTGCCAGTAGTATAACGGTTGACTTCCGAGACGGCTACACCTTC. Its translation: CASSITVDFRDGYTF.

This clonotype was seen ten or more times. The chain carries TRBV20-1 and TRBJ2-7, with 7 bases that match TRBD2. CDR3 size: 14 residues. CDR1 DFQATT and CDR2 SNEGSKA come from the germline V gene (reference sequence). The junction had 6 bases not matched to a gene; V was cut back by 2 bases and J by 2 bases. This CDR3 is CSARSSGRTYEQYF. CDR3 sequence (DNA): TGCAGTGCTAGATCTAGCGGACGGACCTACGAGCAGTACTTC.

The rearrangement uses TRBV28 and TRBJ2-1; 9 positions agree with TRBD1. CDR3 length equals 16 residues. Unmatched junction bases numbered 6, after V lost 1 base and J lost 5 bases. The germline gives CDR1 MDHEN, CDR2 SYDVKM. CDR3 coding DNA: TGTGCCAGCAGTTTATTTGGACAGGGGAAGAACAATGAGCAGTTCTTC. Protein sequence: CASSLFGQGKNNEQFF.

This clonotype showed up many times. The chain combines TRBV6-1 with TRBJ2-7; D may be TRBD2 (5 bases). Between the trimmed V and J ends, which lost 0 bases and 0 bases, there was a span of 9 bases. This CDR3 has 15 amino acids. Germline lookup yields CDR1 MNHNS and CDR2 SASEGT. In DNA, the CDR3 is TGTGCCAGCAGTGAAGCAGAGGGCAGCTCCTACGAGCAGTACTTC. Translating it yields CASSEAEGSSYEQYF.